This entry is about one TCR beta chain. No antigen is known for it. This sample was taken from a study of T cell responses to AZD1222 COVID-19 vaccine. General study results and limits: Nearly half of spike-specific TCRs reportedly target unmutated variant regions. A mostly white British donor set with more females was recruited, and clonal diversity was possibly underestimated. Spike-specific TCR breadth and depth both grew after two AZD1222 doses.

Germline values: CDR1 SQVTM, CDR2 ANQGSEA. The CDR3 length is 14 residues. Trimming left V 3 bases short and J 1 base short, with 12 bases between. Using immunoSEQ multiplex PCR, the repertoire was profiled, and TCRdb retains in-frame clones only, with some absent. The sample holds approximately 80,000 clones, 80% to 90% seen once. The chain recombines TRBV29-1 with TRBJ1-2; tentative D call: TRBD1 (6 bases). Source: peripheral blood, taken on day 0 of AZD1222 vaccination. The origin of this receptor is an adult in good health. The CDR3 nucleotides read TGCAGCGTTGAGATGTCGGGACATAACTATGGCTACACCTTC. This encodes CSVEMSGHNYGYTF.